This T cell receptor (beta chain) is drawn from a study of neurological immune-mediated disorders. Study-wide results and caveats: No expanded-clone CDR3 amino acid sequence recurred across subjects, suggesting private TCR-beta repertoires. The level of TCR clonal expansion was highest in patients with HTLV-1-associated myelopathy and lowest in multiple sclerosis, where it fell below the level seen in healthy controls.

The sample holds many counts of this clonotype. Its antigen is unidentified. Unsorted libraries were prepared from 2 million PBMCs held at -80 C. The team produced cDNA through 5'RACE using 10-nucleotide random UMIs. TCRdb called the 5' RACE reads again in MiXCR, with one record for every CDR3 protein. The table lists about 76,000 distinct CDR3 sequences, approximately 17% of them singletons, with 15% in the top ten. The CDR3 loop spans 15 amino acids. Germline values: CDR1 SGHRS, CDR2 YFSETQ. With 5 bases removed from V and 0 bases from J, the gap between germline ends came to 12 bases. The sequence derives from a woman in her 40s in good health. Sequencing was performed on PBMCs. This chain links TRBV5-1 with TRBJ1-5; tentatively, D is TRBD1 (5 bases). CDR3 in amino acids: CASRDSAYSNQPQHF. The CDR3 DNA is TGCGCCAGCAGAGACAGCGCGTATAGCAATCAGCCCCAGCATTTT.